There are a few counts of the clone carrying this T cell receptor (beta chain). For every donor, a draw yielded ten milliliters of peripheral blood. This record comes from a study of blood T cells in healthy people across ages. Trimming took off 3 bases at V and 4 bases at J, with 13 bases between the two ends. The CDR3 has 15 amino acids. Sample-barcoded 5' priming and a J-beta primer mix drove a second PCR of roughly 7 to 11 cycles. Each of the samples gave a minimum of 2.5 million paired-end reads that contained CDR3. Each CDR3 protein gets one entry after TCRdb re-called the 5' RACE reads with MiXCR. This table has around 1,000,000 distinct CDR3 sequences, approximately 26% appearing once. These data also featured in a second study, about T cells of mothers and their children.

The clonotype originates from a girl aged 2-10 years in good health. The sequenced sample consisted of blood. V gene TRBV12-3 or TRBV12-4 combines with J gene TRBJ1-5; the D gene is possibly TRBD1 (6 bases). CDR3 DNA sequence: TGTGCCAGCAGTTTGATCCAGGGGCCGAATCAGCCCCAGCATTTT. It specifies CASSLIQGPNQPQHF.